This T cell receptor beta chain was recorded in a study of T cells in narcolepsy. About the research overall: Enrolled donors included narcolepsy type 1 or type 2 patients and healthy controls. Regarding the study as a whole: Autoreactive clone sequences were missing from some blood memory CD4+ repertoires. Autoreactive HCRT-specific and TRIB2-specific clonotypes were marked in same-patient CSF-versus-blood CD4+ comparisons. Blood of same and different patients, but not healthy controls, reportedly held recurring autoreactive clonotypes.

Generated by immunoSEQ multiplex PCR, the TCRdb table keeps only in-frame clones and is missing some. The sample gives around 30,000 clones, approximately 79% of which show up once; 6% to 7% is in the top ten. Per germline, CDR1 MDHEN and CDR2 SYDVKM. CDR3 length: 16 amino acids. Trimming removed 8 bases from V and 5 bases from J, with 22 bases in between. Notes on this clone: What it binds is not known.

The source of this sequence is a human donor in good health. What was sequenced was memory (CD45RA-) CD4+ T cells from blood. V is TRBV28 and J is TRBJ1-5; no firm D call. CDR3 in DNA: TGTGCCAGCTCATCCCCTCGCCGGGAGAAACATCAGCCCCAGCATTTT. Translation gives CASSSPRREKHQPQHF. The whole variable domain, filled in from reference TRBV28 and TRBJ1-5, reads DVKVTQSSRYLVKRTGEKVFLECVQDMDHENMFWYRQDPGLGLRLIYFSYDVKMKEKGDIPEGYSVSREKKERFSLILESASTNQTSMYLCASSSPRREKHQPQHFGDGTRLSIL.